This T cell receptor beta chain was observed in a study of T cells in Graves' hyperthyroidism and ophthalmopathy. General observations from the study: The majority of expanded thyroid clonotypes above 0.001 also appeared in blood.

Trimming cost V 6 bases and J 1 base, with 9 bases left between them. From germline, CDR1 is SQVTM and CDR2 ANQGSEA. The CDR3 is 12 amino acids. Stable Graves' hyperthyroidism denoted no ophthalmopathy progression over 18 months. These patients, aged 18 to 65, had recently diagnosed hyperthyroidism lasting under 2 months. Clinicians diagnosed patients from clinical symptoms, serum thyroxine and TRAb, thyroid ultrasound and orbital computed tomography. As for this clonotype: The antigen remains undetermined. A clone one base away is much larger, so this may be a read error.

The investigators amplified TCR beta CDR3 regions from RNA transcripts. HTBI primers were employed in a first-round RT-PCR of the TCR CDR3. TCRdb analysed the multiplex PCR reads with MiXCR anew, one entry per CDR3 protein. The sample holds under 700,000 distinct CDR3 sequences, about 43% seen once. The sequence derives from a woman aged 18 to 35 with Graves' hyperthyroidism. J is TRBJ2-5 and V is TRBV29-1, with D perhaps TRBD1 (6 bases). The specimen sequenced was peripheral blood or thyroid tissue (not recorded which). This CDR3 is CSVGTSQETQYF. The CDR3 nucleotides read TGCAGCGTCGGGACAAGCCAAGAGACCCAGTACTTC.